These T cell receptor beta chains were read from a single sample in a study of blood T cells in healthy people across ages. TCRdb redid the calling of the 5' RACE reads with MiXCR, one entry per CDR3 protein. The sample carries fewer than 650,000 distinct CDR3 sequences, about 29% recorded once. These data were also reused for a study on T cells of mothers and their children.

The sample consisted of blood. The receptor source for this set is a boy younger than 10 in good health. Both conserved end residues are part of each CDR3. Only part of the rows carry a size: once, few, many, or a class if the clone is expanded.

cdr3_aa v_call clone_size
CASSAPGQGFQETQYF TRBV12-3/TRBV12-4 few
CASSLGRVNTEAFF TRBV7-2 .
CTSSESDALNEQYF TRBV2 few
CASSFTGRIGYTF TRBV5-5 few
CSARGPGDYEQYF TRBV20-1 few
CSASHYSYNEQFF TRBV20-1 many
CASGLGTGGDQPQHF TRBV5-1 once
CASSQEAGTGVHYEQYF TRBV4-1 few
CASSRAGGGALDEQFF TRBV9 .
CASSSGQGEEQYF TRBV18 .
CASSQDSYRNTIYF TRBV9 .
CASAFQETQYF TRBV12-5 .
CSVEGWEGVWNTQYF TRBV29-1 few
CASSPTSGRAFEQFF TRBV7-9 .
CASSYQQATGAEAFF TRBV6-6 .
CASSPGLAGGIMGEQYF TRBV5-6 few
CAISEYWPGTATNSPLHF TRBV10-3 .
CASSFLPQREVAAETQYF TRBV7-6 .
CSAEKLGHNEQFF TRBV29-1 .
CASSAGSGNQPQHF TRBV19 .
CATSPRGPTPYEQYF TRBV15 few
CSVLPGNEQFF TRBV29-1 .
CASSRGDRRTSGGAQETQYF TRBV12-3/TRBV12-4 many
CASSPDDGKFQETQYF TRBV12-3/TRBV12-4 few
CASSPGIGGSETQYF TRBV9 .
CASSVYRQGDYNEQFF TRBV14 .
CASSVRLAGVEQFF TRBV11-2 few
CASSFQQETQYF TRBV7-2 few
CSVEDHVVALYGYTF TRBV29-1 .
CASSFVPGSYEQYF TRBV12-3/TRBV12-4 .
CASSYSAAASTDTQYF TRBV6-6 .
CASSYSKGEASYNSPLHF TRBV6-5 .
CAISESSGDEQYF TRBV10-3 .
CAYPGQGVTQYF TRBV7-9 .
CASSPHGLAGIQETQYF TRBV5-1 few
CASRRSTGEPFF TRBV6-2/TRBV6-3 .
CASSLSTGAGANVLTF TRBV18 .
CASSPGLDTGELFF TRBV12-3/TRBV12-4 .
CASSPGSQILAGDRTDTQYF TRBV7-4 .